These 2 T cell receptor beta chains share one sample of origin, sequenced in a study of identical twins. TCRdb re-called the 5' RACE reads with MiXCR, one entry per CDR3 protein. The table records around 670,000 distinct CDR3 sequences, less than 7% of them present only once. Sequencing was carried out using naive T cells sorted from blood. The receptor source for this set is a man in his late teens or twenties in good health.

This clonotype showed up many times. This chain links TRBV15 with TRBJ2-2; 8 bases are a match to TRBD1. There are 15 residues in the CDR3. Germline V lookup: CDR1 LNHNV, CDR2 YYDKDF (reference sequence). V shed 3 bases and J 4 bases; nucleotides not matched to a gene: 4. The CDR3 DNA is TGTGCCACCAGCAGGGACAGGGTTGGCACCGGGGAGCTGTTTTTT. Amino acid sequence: CATSRDRVGTGELFF.

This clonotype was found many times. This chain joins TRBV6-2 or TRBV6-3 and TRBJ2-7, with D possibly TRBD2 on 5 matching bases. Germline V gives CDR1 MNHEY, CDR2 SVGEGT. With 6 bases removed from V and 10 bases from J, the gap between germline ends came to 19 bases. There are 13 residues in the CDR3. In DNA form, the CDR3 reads TGTGCCAGCAGACGCGGATCCGGACTGCTCCAGTACTTC. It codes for CASRRGSGLLQYF.